This note documents a single T cell receptor beta chain sequence. Its matching antigen is unknown. The second PCR ran roughly 6 to 11 cycles with a sample-barcoded 5' primer and J-beta primers. Any given sample supplied a minimum of 2.5 million CDR3-containing paired-end reads. TCRdb re-called the 5' RACE reads with MiXCR, one entry per CDR3 protein. The profile shows roughly 800,000 distinct CDR3 sequences, about 62% of them singletons. This sample is part of a study of blood T cells in healthy people across ages. CDR1 MDHEN and CDR2 SYDVKM come from the germline V gene. The CDR3 spans 12 residues. The V and J ends lost 3 bases and 6 bases respectively, with 9 bases between them. The authors isolated at least 6 million PBMCs per sample. Whole-study findings and limits: Naive T cell percentage strongly correlated with TCR beta diversity. There were more naive CD4+ cells and higher diversity in long-lived donors than in aged donors.

Material for sequencing was blood. The source is a man aged 25 to 45 in good health. The chain is built from TRBV28 and TRBJ2-7; D remains unclear. CDR3: CASSFQLPEQYF. The CDR3 nucleotides read TGTGCCAGCAGTTTTCAGCTCCCCGAGCAGTACTTC.